This T cell receptor beta chain originates from a study of graft-versus-host responses after intestinal transplantation. The wider study: Each of the recipients got a multivisceral, liver-intestinal, or isolated intestinal transplant.

Findings of the study overall: The study associated peak circulating GvH clone levels with early post-transplant HvG declines. Graft-donor T cell macrochimerism in patients accompanied high graft-versus-host to host-versus-graft clonal ratios in allografts. Investigators detected GvH clones in recipient marrow, with some emerging earlier in ileum or blood.

The CDR3 is 15 amino acids. Germline V gene sequence: CDR1 MNHNS, CDR2 SASEGT. V lost 2 bases to trimming and J lost 5 bases, with 12 bases between them. A remark on this clone: The antigen is unknown.

Clones were read by immunoSEQ multiplex PCR, and TCRdb kept only the in-frame ones, dropping some. The sample holds about 92,000 clones; about nine tenths are singletons and the top ten take approximately 5.6%. This chain connects TRBV6-1 to TRBJ2-2, with D tentatively TRBD1 (6 bases). The sequence came from a human donor who received an intestinal transplant. This sample comprised unstimulated CD8+ T cells sorted from spleen or lymph node cells, obtained before intestinal transplant. The CDR3: CASSELWQGTGELFF. The DNA of the CDR3 is TGTGCCAGCAGTGAATTGTGGCAGGGGACCGGGGAGCTGTTTTTT.